These T cell receptor beta chains were read from a single sample in a study of blood T cell repertoires in COVID-19. The table came from immunoSEQ multiplex PCR; TCRdb's copy has only in-frame clones and leaves some out. This sample has about 270,000 clones, with 80% to 90% found just once. Sequencing input: PBMCs or T cells enriched from blood (not recorded which). The receptor set was obtained from a woman aged 18-30 years who had recovered from COVID-19. Each CDR3 is given with its conserved first and last residue. The size entry is marked missing in some rows and otherwise reads once, few, many or a size class.

j_call v_call clone_size cdr3_aa
TRBJ2-7 TRBV29-1 . CSVETGAGEQYF
TRBJ1-5 TRBV9 . CASSPTTIGQPQHF
TRBJ1-5 TRBV27 . CASRPTWEYSNQPQHF
TRBJ2-7 TRBV6-5 few CASRPQGFGEQYF
TRBJ1-3 TRBV7-9 few CASSSKPTGNTIYF
TRBJ1-2 TRBV24-1 . CATSDSREMRGYTF
TRBJ1-4 TRBV2 . CASDRDNEKLFF
TRBJ1-3 TRBV7-9 . CASSSGVSGDRALGNTIYF
TRBJ2-1 TRBV7-8 . CASSRLAEQFF
TRBJ1-2 TRBV5-1 . CASSLDGGRGKGYTF
TRBJ2-1 TRBV5-4 . CASSWLAGSSYNEQFF
TRBJ1-2 TRBV6-1 once CASSESSFRYYGYTF
TRBJ1-1 TRBV11-2 . CASSLQGLAEAFF
TRBJ1-1 TRBV3-1/TRBV3-2 . CASSRNKNTEAFF
TRBJ2-3 TRBV5-4 . CASSLEGGGSTDTQYF
TRBJ1-4 TRBV18 . CASSLTGTGGEKLFF
TRBJ1-1 TRBV29-1 . CSVDGQQNTEAFF
TRBJ1-1 TRBV4-2 once CASSQPGGDTEAFF